The sequence of this T cell receptor (beta chain) was determined in a study of cytomegalovirus exposure and HLA in healthy donors. Study-wide points: Only CMV serostatus was available as immune exposure information.

The PCR employed 60 Vbeta primers together with 13 Jbeta primers. Produced via immunoSEQ multiplex PCR; TCRdb's table is partial and in-frame only. The sample yields 130,000 to 150,000 clones, 82% seen once. V was clipped by 0 bases and J by 7 bases; unmatched bases: 10. There are 17 residues in the CDR3. CDR1 and CDR2 from the germline V gene are MRHNA and SNTAGT. Note on this clone: Its specificity is unknown.

The chain uses TRBV6-4 and TRBJ2-1; 9 bases fit TRBD2. What was sequenced was PBMCs. This receptor was identified in a male donor in good health and CMV-seronegative. Here the CDR3 DNA reads TGTGCCAGCAGTGACTCGAGGGTAGCGGGGGTCGTTAATGAGCAGTTCTTC. Its translation: CASSDSRVAGVVNEQFF.